Listed below are T cell receptor beta chains from one sample, sequenced in a study of ipilimumab plus nivolumab after autologous stem cell transplantation. Sequenced by immunoSEQ multiplex PCR; TCRdb stores in-frame clones only, minus some. The sample has approximately 80,000 clones; more than 80% are singletons. Sequencing was performed on PBMCs, taken in a trial of ipilimumab plus nivolumab as post-transplant consolidation. The source of these receptors is a male donor with diffuse large B-cell lymphoma. The CDR3 runs from the conserved cysteine through the conserved F or W. D genes are given only for firm matches. Where a row states a size, it is once, few, many or the class of an expanded clone; other rows omit it.

abundance	j_gene	v_gene	d_gene	CDR3aa	CDR3nt
NA	TRBJ2-4	TRBV19	TRBD1	CASKLTTGVVIQYF	TGTGCCAGTAAACTGACGACAGGGGTGGTCATTCAGTACTTC
NA	TRBJ1-2	TRBV11-2	NA	CASSWDTGSRRYTF	TGTGCCAGCAGCTGGGATACAGGGTCGCGGCGCTACACCTTC
few	TRBJ1-1	TRBV10-3	TRBD1	CAISAPTGPNTEAFF	TGTGCCATCAGTGCTCCGACAGGGCCGAACACTGAAGCTTTCTTT
NA	TRBJ2-2	TRBV4-1	NA	CASSQEGLNTGELFF	TGCGCCAGCAGCCAAGAAGGACTTAACACCGGGGAGCTGTTTTTT
NA	TRBJ2-3	TRBV5-4	TRBD1	CASSPPGQGPTDTQYF	TGTGCCAGCAGCCCTCCGGGACAGGGCCCCACAGATACGCAGTATTTT
NA	TRBJ2-5	TRBV7-6	NA	CASSLEVGRDETQYF	TGTGCCAGCAGCTTAGAGGTTGGCAGGGACGAGACCCAGTACTTC
few	TRBJ1-6	TRBV5-1	NA	CASSLGVYDNSPLHF	TGCGCCAGCAGCTTAGGGGTCTATGATAATTCACCCCTCCACTTT
NA	TRBJ2-2	TRBV5-1	TRBD1	CASSPIPPGQGLTGELFF	TGCGCCAGCAGCCCAATACCTCCGGGACAGGGGCTCACCGGGGAGCTGTTTTTT
few	TRBJ2-7	TRBV4-1	NA	CASSHSYSQSYEQYF	TGCGCCAGCAGCCACTCATACTCGCAATCCTACGAGCAGTACTTC
NA	TRBJ2-7	TRBV10-2	TRBD1	CASGRDRGYEQYF	TGCGCCAGCGGCCGGGACAGGGGCTACGAGCAGTACTTC
NA	TRBJ2-5	TRBV6-5	NA	CASQWRETQYF	TGTGCCAGCCAATGGAGGGAGACCCAGTACTTC
NA	TRBJ2-3	TRBV27	NA	CASSFWVGDTQYF	TGTGCCAGCAGTTTTTGGGTCGGCGATACGCAGTATTTT
NA	TRBJ1-2	TRBV2	NA	CATTLSALYGYTF	TGTGCCACCACTCTGTCGGCCCTCTATGGCTACACCTTC
NA	TRBJ1-6	TRBV19	NA	CASSIELQSPLHF	TGTGCCAGTAGTATAGAACTGCAGTCACCCCTCCACTTT
NA	TRBJ2-6	TRBV14	NA	CASSQDLGIGFGANVLTF	TGTGCCAGCAGCCAAGATCTAGGGATAGGGTTCGGGGCCAACGTCCTGACTTTC
once	TRBJ2-3	TRBV12-5	NA	CASGLGRTLDTQYF	TGTGCTAGTGGTTTGGGACGGACGTTAGATACGCAGTATTTT
NA	TRBJ2-2	TRBV18	NA	CASSPRPGANTGELFF	TGTGCCAGCTCACCACGCCCAGGGGCGAACACCGGGGAGCTGTTTTTT